The source of this T cell receptor (beta chain) is a study of blood T cells in healthy people across ages (dated by TCRdb to between 2014 and 2017). For the wider study: Template switching captured roughly one uniquely barcoded TCR beta cDNA molecule per two T cells in model experiments. The study measured age-related changes in TCR beta repertoire diversity using deep sequencing normalized with unique cDNA molecular identifiers. Donors were grouped into four age groups: young (average 16 years), middle-aged (roughly 37), aged (approximately 67) and long-lived (just over 80). To avoid experimental bias, donors of different ages were randomly spread across the sequencing lanes. For two donors (one aged 18 to 30 and one aged 80 or older), the study analyzed two additional independent replicas of 1 million unique cDNA reads from the same blood draw.

Library creation used 5' RACE. Sequencer: Illumina HiSeq 2500. The second PCR ran for roughly 7 to 11 cycles and used a J-beta primer mix along with a sample-barcoded 5' primer. A template-switch 5' adaptor carrying 12 random nucleotides introduced a unique molecular identifier onto each TCR beta cDNA molecule. Each sample yielded at least 2.5 million CDR3-containing paired-end reads. First-strand cDNA synthesis was performed from all RNA using the Mint cDNA synthesis kit, with priming by a TRBC-specific oligonucleotide. After uracil-DNA glycosylase treatment, a first 18-cycle PCR used universal primers M1SS and BC2_uni_R on all cDNA. The authors' pipeline ran thus. For normalization, 1 million high-quality reads were randomly selected from each sample, with every read carrying a distinct molecular identifier. Reads with shared molecular identifiers were discarded instead of being binned into consensus sequences. MiTCR, with a Q25 quality threshold and the strictest error-elimination algorithm, was used for CDR3 identification, clonotype clustering and error correction. Lower-bound total TCR beta diversity was estimated with a nonparametric unseen species model using Euler transformation. The public sequencing data were trimmed at Q25 with fastp and processed into clonotypes with MiXCR by TCRdb, which kept only in-frame beta chains. Rows matching on CDR3 protein sequence are summarized as one entry with the most common DNA and genes. Clone size and V and J calls follow TCRdb, not the original study. The sample table records 1,500,000 or so distinct CDR3 sequences; 40% to 45% of these occur just once. Roughly 3.7% of the sample rests with the top ten.

Paper-wide results and their limitations: Total diversity estimates from one million sequenced T cells were considered lower bounds and underestimates. Donor CMV infection status was unknown, potentially confounding age-related changes in expanded clonotypes. Compared with the aged group, the long-lived group had more naive CD4+ T cells, fewer expanded clones and increased TCR diversity, a pattern suggesting age selection. Observed TCR beta diversity per million T cells fell roughly linearly with age, and a significant reduction was already apparent by age about 38. Bulk unsorted PBMC profiling prevented conclusive comparison of naive and antigen-experienced compartments. A strong correlation was found between observed TCR beta diversity and the percentage of naive T cells measured by flow cytometry.

The approximately 39 donors, aged about 6 to 90 years, were systemically healthy Caucasian individuals from Russia. Ten milliliters of peripheral blood were drawn from each donor into EDTA-treated Vacutainer tubes. Ficoll-Paque density-gradient centrifugation was used to isolate PBMCs, with at least 6 million per sample. Trizol reagent was used to extract total RNA from PBMCs, with at least 5.5 micrograms per sample. The percentages of naive CD45RAhigh/CD27high T cells were determined by flow cytometry on a PBMC aliquot from every donor. Regarding this clonotype: The clone's antigen remains unknown. The record has no base qualities; no much larger clone is one base away.

Its CDR3 holds 14 amino acids, cysteine through phenylalanine. CDR3 DNA only is kept here, 42 bases in frame from base 1. Trimming accounts for 6 bases at V and 2 bases at J, while the number of junction bases matched to no gene is 6. In the germline V gene (reference sequence), CDR1 corresponds to DFQATT and CDR2 to SNEGSKA. Sequencing was performed on blood. This receptor chain uses TRBV20-1 and TRBJ2-1; the junction holds 8 bases that match TRBD2. The source of this sequence is a woman under 30 in good health. For the CDR3, the sequence is CSASYGRAYNEQFF. The nucleotide sequence reads as follows: TGCAGTGCAAGCTACGGGAGGGCCTACAATGAGCAGTTCTTC.